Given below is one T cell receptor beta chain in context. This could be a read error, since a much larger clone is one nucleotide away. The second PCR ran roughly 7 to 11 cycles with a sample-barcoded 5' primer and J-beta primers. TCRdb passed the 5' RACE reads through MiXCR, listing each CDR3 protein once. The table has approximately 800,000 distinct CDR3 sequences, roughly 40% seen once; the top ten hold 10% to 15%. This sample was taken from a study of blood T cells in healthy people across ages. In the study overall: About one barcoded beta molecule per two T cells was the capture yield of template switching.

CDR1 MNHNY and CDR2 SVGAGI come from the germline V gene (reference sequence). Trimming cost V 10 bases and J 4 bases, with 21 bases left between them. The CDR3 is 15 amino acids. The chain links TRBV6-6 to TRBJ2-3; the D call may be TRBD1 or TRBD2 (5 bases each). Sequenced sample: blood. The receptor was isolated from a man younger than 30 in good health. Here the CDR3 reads CANSPIGGQADTQYF. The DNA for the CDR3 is TGTGCCAACAGCCCTATTGGGGGTCAGGCAGATACGCAGTATTTT.